The next 12 T cell receptor beta chains were all read from a single sample in a study of OX40 agonist ivuxolimab in advanced cancers. The table came from immunoSEQ multiplex PCR; TCRdb's copy has only in-frame clones and leaves some out. Of around 76,000 clones detected, less than 90% appear once; the ten largest clones hold over 10%. Sequences were derived from CD4+ or CD8+ T cells sorted from blood, sampled in a trial of the OX40 agonist ivuxolimab. The receptors come from an adult with an advanced solid tumor such as melanoma, head and neck, liver or kidney cancer.

The chain employs TRBV19 and TRBJ1-1, with D maybe TRBD1 (6 bases). The CDR3 is 14 amino acids. The V gene's germline CDR1 is LNHDA and CDR2 SQIVND (reference sequence). The ends were cut back, 7 bases at V and 1 base at J, with 13 bases in the middle. For the CDR3, the DNA is TGTGCCAGTATCTCGGACAGTTCGAACACTGAAGCTTTCTTT. Encoded protein: CASISDSSNTEAFF.

This clone was detected only once. The genes are TRBV28 and TRBJ2-1; 7 nucleotides match TRBD2. The CDR3 covers 15 residues. The V gene's germline CDR1 is MDHEN and CDR2 SYDVKM. V trimming: 3 bases; J trimming: 7 bases; junction bases outside the gene matches: 9. The CDR3 bases are TGTGCCAGCAGTTTCGCTGGGCTAGCGGCTAATGAGCAGTTCTTC. As protein: CASSFAGLAANEQFF.

V usage is TRBV28 and J usage is TRBJ1-5; weak D call: TRBD1 (6 bases). There are 15 residues in the CDR3. Germline CDR1 reads MDHEN; CDR2 reads SYDVKM. With 6 bases removed from V and 3 bases from J, the gap between germline ends came to 15 bases. The CDR3 sequence is CASRPSGHLNQPQHF. The CDR3 DNA reads TGTGCCAGCAGGCCTTCGGGACACCTCAATCAGCCCCAGCATTTT.

The V and J genes are TRBV28 and TRBJ2-1; either TRBD1 or TRBD2 may supply D (6 bases each). This CDR3 region has 13 residues. The V gene's germline CDR1 is MDHEN and CDR2 SYDVKM. Deletions cut 2 bases from V and 8 bases from J, with 10 bases between. CDR3 in amino acids: CASSLVGGDEQFF. CDR3 nucleotides: TGTGCCAGCAGTTTAGTGGGGGGCGATGAGCAGTTCTTC.

The rearrangement joins TRBV7-9 to TRBJ2-1; 13 bases line up with TRBD2. Germline values: CDR1 SEHNR, CDR2 FQNEAQ (reference sequence). The CDR3 loop spans 17 amino acids. V lost 5 bases, J lost 4 bases, and 8 bases stayed unmatched. The CDR3 is CASSPTSGRPYYNEQFF. In nucleotides, the CDR3 is TGTGCCAGCAGCCCGACTAGCGGGAGGCCATATTACAATGAGCAGTTCTTC.

The chain couples TRBV19 to TRBJ1-4; unclear D gene. This CDR3 has 11 residues. CDR1 and CDR2 (germline): LNHDA, SQIVND (reference sequence). Trimming took 4 bases from V and 14 from J, leaving 11 bases between them. The DNA of the CDR3 is TGTGCCAGTAGTACCGCCGTCCGGCTGTTTTTT. The encoded protein is CASSTAVRLFF.

The rearrangement links TRBV19 to TRBJ2-7, with 7 bases that match TRBD2. Trimming took 6 bases from V and 0 from J; bases not matched to a gene: 8. This CDR3 spans 15 amino acids. The germline V gene has CDR1 LNHDA and CDR2 SQIVND (reference sequence). CDR3 nucleotide sequence: TGTGCCAGTAGCAATCTAGCGGCAAGCTCCTACGAGCAGTACTTC. This encodes CASSNLAASSYEQYF.

The chain employs TRBV4-1 and TRBJ1-2, with D tentatively TRBD1 (6 bases). V lost 2 bases and J lost 3, with 13 bases in between. This CDR3 contains 15 residues. Germline V gene lookup returns CDR1 MGHRA and CDR2 YSYEKL. CDR3 DNA: TGCGCCAGCAGCCAAAGTAGGGGGGGCGACTATGGCTACACCTTC. This gives the protein CASSQSRGGDYGYTF.

The count of this clone is one. The CDR3 DNA reads as TGTGCCAGCAGCTTAGGGGACTCCTCCTACGAGCAGTACTTC. This gives the protein CASSLGDSSYEQYF. The chain is built from TRBV7-6 and TRBJ2-7; D possibly corresponds to TRBD2 (6 bases). The germline V gene has CDR1 SGHVS and CDR2 FNYEAQ. V was pared by 1 base and J by 0 bases, with 7 bases between. The CDR3 extends over 14 amino acids.

V usage is TRBV5-4 and J usage is TRBJ2-3; D is uncertain. Germline CDR1 SGHNT, CDR2 YYREEE (reference sequence). The ends were cut back, 3 bases at V and 3 bases at J, with 8 bases in the middle. This CDR3 comprises 13 residues. CDR3 bases: TGTGCCAGCAGCTGGAGAACAACAGATACGCAGTATTTT. It codes for CASSWRTTDTQYF.

This rearrangement joins TRBV19 to TRBJ2-1; D might be TRBD1 or TRBD2, each matching 5 bases. Germline V gene sequence: CDR1 LNHDA, CDR2 SQIVND (reference sequence). The CDR3 is 16 amino acids. Trimming removed 4 bases at V and 2 bases at J, with 15 bases between. The CDR3 reads CASSRPPWGPYNEQFF. The CDR3 nucleotides are TGTGCCAGTAGTAGACCTCCTTGGGGACCCTACAATGAGCAGTTCTTC.

The chain couples TRBV28 to TRBJ2-2; 9 positions match TRBD2. CDR1 and CDR2 (germline): MDHEN, SYDVKM. The length of the CDR3 is 17 residues. Unmatched junction bases numbered 12, after V lost 2 bases and J lost 8 bases. Here the CDR3 DNA reads TGTGCCAGCAGTTTACCGGCGGGAGGGCCTTTTATGGGGGAGCTGTTTTTT. This sequence encodes CASSLPAGGPFMGELFF.